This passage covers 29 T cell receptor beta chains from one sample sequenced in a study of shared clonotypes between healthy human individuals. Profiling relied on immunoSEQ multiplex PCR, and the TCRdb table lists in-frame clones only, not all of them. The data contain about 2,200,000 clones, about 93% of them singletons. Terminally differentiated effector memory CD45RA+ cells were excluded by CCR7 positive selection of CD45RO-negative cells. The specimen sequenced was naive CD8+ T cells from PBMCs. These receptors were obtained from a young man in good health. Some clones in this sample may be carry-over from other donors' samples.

CDR3 protein: CSVLRAGGRYEQYF. The CDR3 coding sequence is TGCAGCGTGCTCCGTGCAGGGGGTCGGTACGAGCAGTACTTC. The J gene is TRBJ2-7, the V gene TRBV29-1; TRBD1 matches at 7 bases. V gave up 6 bases and J gave up 4 bases; unmatched junction bases: 12. The CDR3 totals 14 residues. CDR1 SQVTM and CDR2 ANQGSEA come from the germline V gene.

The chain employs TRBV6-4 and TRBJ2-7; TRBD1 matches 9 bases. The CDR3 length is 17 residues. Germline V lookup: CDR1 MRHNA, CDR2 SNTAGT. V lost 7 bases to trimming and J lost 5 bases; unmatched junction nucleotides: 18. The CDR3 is CASTRFPGQGHRDEQYF. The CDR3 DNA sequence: TGTGCCAGCACTAGATTTCCGGGACAGGGCCATCGGGACGAGCAGTACTTC.

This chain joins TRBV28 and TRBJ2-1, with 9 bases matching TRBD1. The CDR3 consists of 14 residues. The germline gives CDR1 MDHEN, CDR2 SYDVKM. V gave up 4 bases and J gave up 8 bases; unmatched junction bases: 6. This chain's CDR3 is CASSSPWTGDEQFF. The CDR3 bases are TGTGCCAGCAGTTCCCCATGGACAGGGGATGAGCAGTTCTTC.

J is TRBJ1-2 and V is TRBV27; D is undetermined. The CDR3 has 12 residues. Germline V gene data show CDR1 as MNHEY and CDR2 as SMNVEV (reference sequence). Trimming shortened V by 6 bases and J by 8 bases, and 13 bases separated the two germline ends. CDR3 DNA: TGTGCCAGCAGAAAACCGCCGCACGGCTACACCTTC. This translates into CASRKPPHGYTF.

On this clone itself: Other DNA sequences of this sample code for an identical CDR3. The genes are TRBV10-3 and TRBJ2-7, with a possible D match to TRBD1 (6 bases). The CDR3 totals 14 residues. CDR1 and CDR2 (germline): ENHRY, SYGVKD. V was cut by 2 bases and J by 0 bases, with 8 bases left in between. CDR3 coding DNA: TGTGCCATCAGTGAGACAGGGAGCTCCTACGAGCAGTACTTC. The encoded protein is CAISETGSSYEQYF.

The CDR3 loop is CAIRALKGLAGGSYNEQFF. CDR3 coding DNA: TGTGCCATCAGGGCGTTAAAGGGACTAGCGGGAGGTTCCTACAATGAGCAGTTCTTC. This chain joins TRBV10-3 and TRBJ2-1; TRBD2 matches at 15 bases. Germline lookup yields CDR1 ENHRY and CDR2 SYGVKD. V dropped 6 bases and J dropped 1; count of bases not matched to a gene: 10. CDR3 size: 19 residues.

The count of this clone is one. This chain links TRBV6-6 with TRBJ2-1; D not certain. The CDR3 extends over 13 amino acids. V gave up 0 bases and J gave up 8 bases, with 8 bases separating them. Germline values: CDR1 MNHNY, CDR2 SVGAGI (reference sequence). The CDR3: CASSYSRIYEQFF. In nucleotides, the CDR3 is TGTGCCAGCAGTTACTCGAGAATCTATGAGCAGTTCTTC.

DNA of the CDR3: TGTGCCAGCAGCCCCAGCGGGGCGCCCTACGAGCAGTACTTC. This translates into CASSPSGAPYEQYF. The chain links TRBV9 to TRBJ2-7, with 7 bases that match TRBD2. With 4 bases clipped from V and 2 bases from J, the junction kept 6 bases outside the gene matches. CDR1 and CDR2 from the germline V gene are SGDLS and YYNGEE. The CDR3 runs to 14 residues.

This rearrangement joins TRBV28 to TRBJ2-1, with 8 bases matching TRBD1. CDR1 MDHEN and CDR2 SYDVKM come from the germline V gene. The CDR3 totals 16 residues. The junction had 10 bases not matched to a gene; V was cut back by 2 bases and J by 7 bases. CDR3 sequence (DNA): TGTGCCAGCAGTTTACCCCGACAGGGGCGCGGGAATGAGCAGTTCTTC. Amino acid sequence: CASSLPRQGRGNEQFF.

Here the CDR3 reads CASSLGVHSNQPQHF. The CDR3, as DNA: TGTGCCAGTAGTTTGGGCGTCCATAGCAATCAGCCCCAGCATTTT. V gene TRBV19 combines with J gene TRBJ1-5; no definite D call. The V and J ends lost 5 bases and 0 bases respectively, with 11 bases between them. Germline V lookup: CDR1 LNHDA, CDR2 SQIVND (reference sequence). The CDR3 length is 15 residues.

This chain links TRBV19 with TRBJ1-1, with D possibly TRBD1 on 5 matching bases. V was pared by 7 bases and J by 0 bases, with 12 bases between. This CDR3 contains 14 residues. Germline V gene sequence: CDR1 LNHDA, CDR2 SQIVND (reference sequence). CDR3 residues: CASTLGRLNTEAFF. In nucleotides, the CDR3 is TGTGCCAGTACCCTGGGGCGGCTGAACACTGAAGCTTTCTTT. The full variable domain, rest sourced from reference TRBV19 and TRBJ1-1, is DGGITQSPKYLFRKEGQNVTLSCEQNLNHDAMYWYRQDPGQGLRLIYYSQIVNDFQKGDIAEGYSVSREKKESFPLTVTSAQKNPTAFYLCASTLGRLNTEAFFGQGTRLTVV.

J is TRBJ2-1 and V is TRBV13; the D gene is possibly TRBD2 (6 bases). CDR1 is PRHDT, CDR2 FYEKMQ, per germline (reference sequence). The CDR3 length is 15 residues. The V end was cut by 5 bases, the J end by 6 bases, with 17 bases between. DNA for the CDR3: TGTGCCAGCAGCGGGGACTCCCTTCCACCCAATGAGCAGTTCTTC. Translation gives CASSGDSLPPNEQFF.

For the CDR3, the DNA is TGTGCCAGCAGCTTAGGGGAGCGGAGCGACCAAGAGACCCAGTACTTC. Translating gives CASSLGERSDQETQYF. The chain uses TRBV7-9 and TRBJ2-5; a weak D match, TRBD2 (5 bases). Trimming took 1 base from V and 0 from J, leaving 12 bases between them. The germline V gene has CDR1 SEHNR and CDR2 FQNEAQ (reference sequence). There are 16 residues in the CDR3. The complete variable domain, with remaining parts taken from reference TRBV7-9 and TRBJ2-5, reads DTGVSQNPRHKITKRGQNVTFRCDPISEHNRLYWYRQTLGQGPEFLTYFQNEAQLEKSRLLSDRFSAERPKGSFSTLEIQRTEQGDSAMYLCASSLGERSDQETQYFGPGTRLLVL.

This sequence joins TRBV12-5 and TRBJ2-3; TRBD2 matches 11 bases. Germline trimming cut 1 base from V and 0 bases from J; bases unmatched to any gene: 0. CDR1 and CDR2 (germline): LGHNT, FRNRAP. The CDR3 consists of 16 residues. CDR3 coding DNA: TGTGCTAGTGGTTTGGGACTAGCGGGGAGCACAGATACGCAGTATTTT. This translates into CASGLGLAGSTDTQYF. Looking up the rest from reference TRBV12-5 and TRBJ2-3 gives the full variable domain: DARVTQTPRHKVTEMGQEVTMRCQPILGHNTVFWYRQTMMQGLELLAYFRNRAPLDDSGMPKDRFSAEMPDATLATLKIQPSEPRDSAVYFCASGLGLAGSTDTQYFGPGTRLTVL.

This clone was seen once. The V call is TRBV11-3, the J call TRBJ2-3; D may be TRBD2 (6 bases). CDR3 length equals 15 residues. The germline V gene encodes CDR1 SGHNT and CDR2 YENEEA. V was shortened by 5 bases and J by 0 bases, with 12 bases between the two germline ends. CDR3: CASSLREASTDTQYF. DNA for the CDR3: TGTGCCAGCAGCCTGCGGGAAGCTAGCACAGATACGCAGTATTTT. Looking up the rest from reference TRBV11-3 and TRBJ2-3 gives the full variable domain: EAGVVQSPRYKIIEKKQPVAFWCNPISGHNTLYWYLQNLGQGPELLIRYENEEAVDDSQLPKDRFSAERLKGVDSTLKIQPAELGDSAVYLCASSLREASTDTQYFGPGTRLTVL.

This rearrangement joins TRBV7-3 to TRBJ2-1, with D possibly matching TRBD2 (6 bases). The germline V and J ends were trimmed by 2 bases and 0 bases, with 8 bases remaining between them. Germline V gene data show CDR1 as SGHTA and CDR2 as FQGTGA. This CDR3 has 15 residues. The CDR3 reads CASSLYSGSYNEQFF. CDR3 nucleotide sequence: TGTGCCAGCAGCTTATATAGCGGCTCCTACAATGAGCAGTTCTTC.

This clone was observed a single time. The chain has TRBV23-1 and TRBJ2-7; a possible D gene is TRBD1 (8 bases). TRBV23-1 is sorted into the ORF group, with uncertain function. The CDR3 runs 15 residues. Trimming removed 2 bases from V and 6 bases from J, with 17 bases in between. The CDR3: CASSQGLGQGGEQYF. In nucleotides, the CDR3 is TGCGCCAGCAGTCAAGGACTAGGACAGGGAGGCGAGCAGTACTTC.

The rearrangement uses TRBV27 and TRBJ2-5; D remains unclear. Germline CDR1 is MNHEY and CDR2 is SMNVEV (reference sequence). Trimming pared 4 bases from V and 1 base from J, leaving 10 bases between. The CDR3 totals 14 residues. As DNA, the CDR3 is TGTGCCAGCAGTTCCGGTCTTACCCAAGAGACCCAGTACTTC. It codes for CASSSGLTQETQYF.

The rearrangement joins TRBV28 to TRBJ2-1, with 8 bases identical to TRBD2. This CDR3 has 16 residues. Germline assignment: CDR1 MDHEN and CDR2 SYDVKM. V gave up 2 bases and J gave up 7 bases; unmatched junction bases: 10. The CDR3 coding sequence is TGTGCCAGCAGTTTAAAACTAGCGGAGCCCGGAAATGAGCAGTTCTTC. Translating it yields CASSLKLAEPGNEQFF.

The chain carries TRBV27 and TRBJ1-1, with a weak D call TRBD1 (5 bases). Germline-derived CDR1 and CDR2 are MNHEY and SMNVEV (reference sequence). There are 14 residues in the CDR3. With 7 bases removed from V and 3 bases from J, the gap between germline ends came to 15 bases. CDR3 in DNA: TGTGCCAGCATTCAACCGGGACGTGACACTGAAGCTTTCTTT. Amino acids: CASIQPGRDTEAFF.

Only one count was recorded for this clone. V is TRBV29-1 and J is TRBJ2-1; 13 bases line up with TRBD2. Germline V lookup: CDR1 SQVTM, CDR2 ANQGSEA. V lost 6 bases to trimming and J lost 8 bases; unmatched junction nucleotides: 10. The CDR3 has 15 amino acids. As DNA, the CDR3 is TGCAGCGTCCCGGGACTAGCGGGGCCAGCGGATGAGCAGTTCTTC. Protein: CSVPGLAGPADEQFF.

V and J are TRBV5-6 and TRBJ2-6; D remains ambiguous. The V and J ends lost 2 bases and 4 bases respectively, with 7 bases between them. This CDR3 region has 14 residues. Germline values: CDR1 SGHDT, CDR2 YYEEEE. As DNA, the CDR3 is TGTGCCAGCAGCTTTCAGGCCGGGGCCAACGTCCTGACTTTC. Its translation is CASSFQAGANVLTF.

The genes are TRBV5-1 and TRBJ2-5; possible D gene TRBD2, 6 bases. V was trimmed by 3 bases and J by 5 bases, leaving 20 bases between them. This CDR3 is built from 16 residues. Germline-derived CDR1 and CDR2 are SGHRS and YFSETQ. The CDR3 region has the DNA TGCGCCAGCAGCTGGAAAATCAGGGAGGTGGAGGAGACCCAGTACTTC. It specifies CASSWKIREVEETQYF.

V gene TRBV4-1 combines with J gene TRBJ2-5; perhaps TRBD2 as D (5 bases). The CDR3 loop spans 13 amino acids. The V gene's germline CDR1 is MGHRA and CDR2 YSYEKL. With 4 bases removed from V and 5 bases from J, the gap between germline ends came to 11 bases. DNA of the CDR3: TGCGCCAGCAGCCTTGCGACGGGGGAGACCCAGTACTTC. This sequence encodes CASSLATGETQYF.

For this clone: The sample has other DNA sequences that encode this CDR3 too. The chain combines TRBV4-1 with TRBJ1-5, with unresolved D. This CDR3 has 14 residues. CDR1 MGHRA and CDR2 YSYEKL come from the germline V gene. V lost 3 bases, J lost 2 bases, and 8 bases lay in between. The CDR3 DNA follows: TGCGCCAGCAGCCAGGATCAAGGCAATCAGCCCCAGCATTTT. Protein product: CASSQDQGNQPQHF.

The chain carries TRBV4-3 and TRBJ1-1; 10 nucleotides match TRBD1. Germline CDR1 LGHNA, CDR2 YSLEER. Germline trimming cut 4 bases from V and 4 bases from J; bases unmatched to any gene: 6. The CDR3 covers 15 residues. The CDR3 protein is CASSLVRTGGTEAFF. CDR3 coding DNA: TGCGCCAGCAGCCTCGTACGGACAGGGGGCACTGAAGCTTTCTTT.

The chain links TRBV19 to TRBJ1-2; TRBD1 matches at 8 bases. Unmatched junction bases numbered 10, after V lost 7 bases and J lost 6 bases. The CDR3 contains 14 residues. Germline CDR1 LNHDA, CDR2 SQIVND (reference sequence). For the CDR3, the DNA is TGTGCCAGTAACCTCCCTACGACAGGGGATGGCTACACCTTC. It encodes CASNLPTTGDGYTF.

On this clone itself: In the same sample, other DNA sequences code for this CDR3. The CDR3 DNA follows: TGTGCCAGCAGTTACTCGAACAATGAGCAGTTCTTC. Residues: CASSYSNNEQFF. The chain carries TRBV6-5 and TRBJ2-1, with D uncertain. CDR3 length: 12 amino acids. CDR1 and CDR2 (germline): MNHEY, SVGAGI. V was pared by 0 bases and J by 5 bases, with 2 bases between.

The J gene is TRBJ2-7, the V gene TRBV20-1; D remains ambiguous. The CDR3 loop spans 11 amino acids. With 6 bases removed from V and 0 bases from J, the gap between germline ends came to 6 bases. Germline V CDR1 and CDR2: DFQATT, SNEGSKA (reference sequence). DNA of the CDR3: TGCAGTGCACCCAGCTCCTACGAGCAGTACTTC. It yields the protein CSAPSSYEQYF.